Presented here are 31 T cell receptor beta chains from one specimen sequenced in a study of patients with pleural tuberculosis. TCRdb processed the reads anew with MiXCR; each CDR3 protein has one entry. The sample lists around 50,000 distinct CDR3 sequences, 6% to 8% occurring once. All receptors come from a human donor with pleural tuberculosis.

In its sample, this clonotype was seen many times. V and J are TRBV24-1 and TRBJ1-4; 9 nucleotides align to TRBD1. Trimming cost V 4 bases and J 0 bases; bases outside gene matches: 5. The CDR3 is 17 residues long. Germline V gene sequence: CDR1 KGHDR, CDR2 SFDVKD. The CDR3 nucleotides read TGTGCCACCAGTGAGGGACAGGGTGGTGCAACTAATGAAAAACTGTTTTTT. Translation: CATSEGQGGATNEKLFF.

V and J are TRBV29-1 and TRBJ2-7; 9 bases match TRBD1. The CDR3 loop spans 14 amino acids. Germline V lookup: CDR1 SQVTM, CDR2 ANQGSEA. Trimming removed 6 bases from V and 5 bases from J; junction bases left unmatched: 11. CDR3 protein: CSVMRGTGRNEQYF. The CDR3 coding sequence is TGCAGCGTCATGAGAGGGACAGGGCGTAACGAGCAGTACTTC.

This clonotype was seen a handful of times. This may come from a read error, since a much larger clone is one base off. V gene TRBV29-1 combines with J gene TRBJ1-1, with 10 bases fitting TRBD1. CDR1 SQVTM and CDR2 ANQGSEA come from the germline V gene. CDR3 length equals 13 residues. In DNA, the CDR3 is TGCAGCGCAACGACAGGGGGCAACACTGAAGCTCTCTTT. Its protein product is CSATTGGNTEALF. Filled out from reference TRBV29-1 and TRBJ1-1, the complete variable domain reads SAVISQKPSRDICQRGTSLTIQCQVDSQVTMMFWYRQQPGQSLTLIATANQGSEATYESGFVIDKFPISRPNLTFSTLTVSNMSPEDSSIYLCSATTGGNTEALFGQGTRLTVV.

This clonotype was found many times. The rearrangement links TRBV15 to TRBJ2-3; 14 bases align to TRBD2. The CDR3 sequence is 16 residues long. V was clipped by 4 bases and J by 6 bases; unmatched bases: 6. Looked up from germline, CDR1 is LNHNV and CDR2 is YYDKDF (reference sequence). The CDR3 DNA reads TGTGCCACCAGCACAGGACTAGCGGGAGGCGCGGATACGCAGTATTTT. Its protein is CATSTGLAGGADTQYF.

There are many counts of this clonotype. The chain has TRBV2 and TRBJ2-1, with D unclear. This CDR3 is built from 14 residues. V was cut by 0 bases and J by 9 bases, with 12 bases left in between. Germline V lookup: CDR1 SNHLY, CDR2 FYNNEI. This CDR3 is CASSEAGLGSEQFF. The DNA of the CDR3 is TGTGCCAGCAGTGAAGCAGGGCTGGGAAGTGAGCAGTTCTTC. The variable domain in full, completed from reference TRBV2 and TRBJ2-1, reads EPEVTQTPSHQVTQMGQEVILRCVPISNHLYFYWYRQILGQKVEFLVSFYNNEISEKSEIFDDQFSVERPDGSNFTLKIRSTKLEDSAMYFCASSEAGLGSEQFFGPGTRLTVL.

This clonotype was counted many times. The chain employs TRBV6-1 and TRBJ2-1; D might be TRBD2 (6 bases). Germline V gene sequence: CDR1 MNHNS, CDR2 SASEGT. Deletions cut 1 base from V and 13 bases from J, with 20 bases between. CDR3 size: 15 residues. The CDR3 DNA follows: TGTGCCAGCAGTGAAGGGACTATGAATACGAAGGTACAGTTCTTC. Protein: CASSEGTMNTKVQFF.

This clonotype was detected ten times or more. The chain joins TRBV28 to TRBJ2-7; D gene uncertain. Germline CDR1 and CDR2: MDHEN and SYDVKM. V was pared by 6 bases and J by 2 bases, with 5 bases between. The CDR3 runs 11 residues. In DNA, the CDR3 is TGTGCCAGCAGCGACACCTACGAGCAGTACTTC. It translates to CASSDTYEQYF. The whole variable domain, remainder taken from reference TRBV28 and TRBJ2-7, is DVKVTQSSRYLVKRTGEKVFLECVQDMDHENMFWYRQDPGLGLRLIYFSYDVKMKEKGDIPEGYSVSREKKERFSLILESASTNQTSMYLCASSDTYEQYFGPGTRLTVT.

Regarding this clonotype: A much larger clone differs from this one at a single base, so this may be a read error. This chain links TRBV24-1 with TRBJ1-5; D is unclear. V was cut by 5 bases and J by 9 bases, with 10 bases left in between. The CDR3 loop spans 12 amino acids. The germline V gene has CDR1 KGHDR and CDR2 SFDVKD. CDR3 residues: CATSALGRPQHF. DNA of the CDR3: TGTGCCACCAGTGCTCTTGGTCGGCCCCAGCATTTT.

This clonotype came up many times. This rearrangement joins TRBV12-3 or TRBV12-4 to TRBJ2-3, with 8 nucleotides matching TRBD1. With 7 bases clipped from V and 5 bases from J, the junction kept 11 bases outside the gene matches. The CDR3 extends over 15 amino acids. The CDR3 sequence is CASKGWTGWKDTQYF. CDR3 sequence (DNA): TGTGCCAGCAAGGGTTGGACAGGGTGGAAAGATACGCAGTATTTT.

Remarks on this clonotype: A read error may explain this, as a much larger clone is one base away. The chain combines TRBV20-1 with TRBJ2-1, with 11 bases lining up with TRBD2. Trimming cost V 5 bases and J 5 bases; bases outside gene matches: 11. The length of the CDR3 is 16 residues. Germline CDR1 and CDR2: DFQATT and SNEGSKA (reference sequence). The DNA of the CDR3 is TGCAGTGCTGCTTTAGCGGGAGGGCCAAAGAACAATGAGCAGTTCTTC. It yields the protein CSAALAGGPKNNEQFF.

Only a few counts were recorded for this clonotype. This chain uses TRBV13 with TRBJ2-1; D gene unclear. Germline CDR1 reads PRHDT; CDR2 reads FYEKMQ (reference sequence). Trimming left V 1 base short and J 9 bases short, with 4 bases between. CDR3 size: 11 residues. The CDR3 loop reads CASSLEAEQFF. DNA of the CDR3: TGTGCCAGCAGCTTAGAGGCTGAGCAGTTCTTC. Full variable domain (missing parts from reference TRBV13 and TRBJ2-1): AAGVIQSPRHLIKEKRETATLKCYPIPRHDTVYWYQQGPGQDPQFLISFYEKMQSDKGSIPDRFSAQQFSDYHSELNMSSLELGDSALYFCASSLEAEQFFGPGTRLTVL.

There are many counts of this clonotype. The CDR3 is CASSSPMNTEAFF. The CDR3 bases are TGTGCCAGTAGTTCTCCGATGAACACTGAAGCTTTCTTT. The V gene is TRBV19, the J gene TRBJ1-1; D ambiguous. CDR1 is LNHDA, CDR2 SQIVND, per germline (reference sequence). CDR3 length: 13 residues. The V gene lost 5 bases and the J gene lost 0 bases, with 7 bases spanning the gap.

CDR3 residues: CSVEADTGGNGYTF. CDR3 sequence (DNA): TGCAGCGTTGAAGCTGACACAGGGGGGAATGGCTACACCTTC. The rearrangement joins TRBV29-1 to TRBJ1-2; TRBD1 matches 8 bases. The germline CDR1 and CDR2 sequences are SQVTM and ANQGSEA. The CDR3 consists of 14 residues. The V gene end was trimmed by 1 base and the J gene end by 6 bases; junction bases not matched to a gene: 7.

V is TRBV6-1 and J is TRBJ2-7, with D maybe TRBD1 (5 bases). CDR1 is MNHNS and CDR2 is SASEGT in the germline V gene. The V and J ends lost 4 bases and 5 bases respectively, with 15 bases between them. This CDR3 has 14 amino acids. The CDR3 loop is CASSVKGANHEQYF. The DNA of the CDR3 is TGTGCCAGCAGTGTTAAAGGGGCTAACCACGAGCAGTACTTC.

In this sample, this clonotype turned up many times. CDR3 sequence reads: CASSLPGLARYEQYF. The CDR3 DNA reads as TGTGCCAGCAGTCTCCCGGGACTAGCTCGCTACGAGCAGTACTTC. The genes are TRBV28 and TRBJ2-7; 9 positions match TRBD2. The CDR3 length is 15 residues. Germline lookup yields CDR1 MDHEN and CDR2 SYDVKM. The J segment lost 3 bases and the V segment lost 5 bases, leaving 8 bases of the junction unmatched.

Ten or more counts support this clonotype. This chain uses TRBV11-1 with TRBJ2-3; TRBD1 might be the D (6 bases). V was trimmed by 0 bases and J by 2 bases, leaving 18 bases between them. Germline V gives CDR1 SGHAT, CDR2 FQDESV (reference sequence). This CDR3 comprises 18 residues. In DNA, the CDR3 is TGTGCCAGCAGCTTAGCCCCCCAGGGACAAATCACCACAGATACGCAGTATTTT. Its translation: CASSLAPQGQITTDTQYF.

About this clonotype itself: A read error may account for a junction end that differs from germline. The chain uses TRBV12-3 or TRBV12-4 and TRBJ1-1; D is unresolved. CDR3 length: 13 residues. CDR3 bases: TGTGCCGGCAGTTTAGGAGAGAATACTGAAGCTTTCTTT. This sequence encodes CAGSLGENTEAFF.

This clonotype occurred many times. V gene TRBV19 combines with J gene TRBJ2-5; unclear D gene. Germline CDR1 LNHDA, CDR2 SQIVND (reference sequence). V was shortened by 2 bases and J by 5 bases, with 9 bases between the two germline ends. The CDR3 runs to 13 residues. The CDR3 DNA sequence: TGTGCCAGTAGTATACGGGTTGGCGAGACCCAGTACTTC. It yields the protein CASSIRVGETQYF. The complete variable domain, with remaining parts taken from reference TRBV19 and TRBJ2-5, reads DGGITQSPKYLFRKEGQNVTLSCEQNLNHDAMYWYRQDPGQGLRLIYYSQIVNDFQKGDIAEGYSVSREKKESFPLTVTSAQKNPTAFYLCASSIRVGETQYFGPGTRLLVL.

In this sample, this clonotype turned up many times. The rearrangement uses TRBV20-1 and TRBJ1-1; no reliable D call. CDR3 size: 16 residues. Trimming took off 3 bases at V and 0 bases at J, with 17 bases between the two ends. Germline lookup yields CDR1 DFQATT and CDR2 SNEGSKA (reference sequence). The DNA of the CDR3 is TGCAGTGCTAGGGACCCTCGGAGGAGCATGAACACTGAAGCTTTCTTT. It codes for CSARDPRRSMNTEAFF.

This clonotype has just a few counts. The V gene is TRBV29-1, the J gene TRBJ2-5; D is unresolved. The CDR3 totals 13 residues. The germline V and J ends were trimmed by 3 bases and 10 bases, with 18 bases remaining between them. Per germline, CDR1 SQVTM and CDR2 ANQGSEA. CDR3 DNA sequence: TGCAGCGTTGATGCAACGACCTGGGCGGACCAGTACTTC. It encodes CSVDATTWADQYF.

Ten or more counts support this clonotype. The chain combines TRBV11-1 with TRBJ1-1; D is ambiguous. Germline CDR1 is SGHAT and CDR2 is FQDESV (reference sequence). CDR3 size: 12 residues. V was trimmed by 5 bases and J by 3 bases, leaving 7 bases between them. The DNA of the CDR3 is TGTGCCAGCAGCACCAGATACACTGAAGCTTTCTTT. Its protein product is CASSTRYTEAFF.

This clonotype was detected many times. The rearrangement joins TRBV20-1 to TRBJ1-5; D might be TRBD1 (6 bases). The CDR3 is 14 amino acids. Germline V gives CDR1 DFQATT, CDR2 SNEGSKA (reference sequence). V gave up 5 bases and J gave up 0 bases, with 11 bases separating them. The CDR3 loop is CSASRQVSNQPQHF. Written as DNA, the CDR3 is TGCAGTGCTTCGAGACAGGTTAGCAATCAGCCCCAGCATTTT.

CDR3: CASSVADVTSNYGYTF. DNA for the CDR3: TGTGCCAGTAGTGTCGCTGATGTTACCTCTAACTATGGCTACACCTTC. The rearrangement uses TRBV19 and TRBJ1-2; D not certain. Per the germline V gene, CDR1 is LNHDA and CDR2 is SQIVND (reference sequence). The germline V and J ends were trimmed by 5 bases and 0 bases, with 16 bases remaining between them. The CDR3 is 16 residues long.

This clonotype was observed many times. CDR3 in DNA: TGTGCCAGCAGTTCATACTCCAACGGGGGACAATACTTC. Its protein product is CASSSYSNGGQYF. The chain employs TRBV28 and TRBJ2-7; D possibly uses TRBD1 or TRBD2 (6 bases each). V was pared by 4 bases and J by 13 bases, with 20 bases between. Per the germline V gene, CDR1 is MDHEN and CDR2 is SYDVKM. The CDR3 sequence is 13 residues long.

A word on this clonotype: A read error may be the cause here, since a much bigger clone is one base away. V is TRBV10-3 and J is TRBJ2-3, with a possible D match to TRBD2 (6 bases). The CDR3 extends over 15 amino acids. Germline V gene sequence: CDR1 ENHRY, CDR2 SYGVKD. V lost 8 bases and J 4 bases, leaving 19 bases between the germline ends. For the CDR3, the DNA is TGTGCCATCGGGGAGGCAGGGCCTAGCGCAGATACGCAGTATTTT. The encoded protein is CAIGEAGPSADTQYF.

A note on this clonotype: A much larger clone sits a single nucleotide away, making a read error possible. The chain recombines TRBV20-1 with TRBJ2-5; the D gene could be TRBD1 or TRBD2 (5 bases each). The CDR3 spans 12 residues. V lost 5 bases, J lost 1 base, and 8 bases lay in between. The V gene's germline CDR1 is DFQATT and CDR2 SNEGSKA (reference sequence). Written as DNA, the CDR3 is TGCAGTGCTGAGGGGAGCCAAGAGACCCAGTACTTC. Translated: CSAEGSQETQYF.

Ten or more counts support this clonotype. The chain has TRBV28 and TRBJ2-7; TRBD1 matches at 10 bases. The CDR3 runs 15 residues. J lost 3 bases, V lost 7 bases, and 9 bases had no gene match. Germline lookup yields CDR1 MDHEN and CDR2 SYDVKM. The CDR3 reads CASTDRGPHDYEQYF. In nucleotides, the CDR3 is TGTGCCAGCACCGACAGGGGGCCTCACGACTACGAGCAGTACTTC. The entire variable domain, with the rest obtained from reference TRBV28 and TRBJ2-7, is as follows: DVKVTQSSRYLVKRTGEKVFLECVQDMDHENMFWYRQDPGLGLRLIYFSYDVKMKEKGDIPEGYSVSREKKERFSLILESASTNQTSMYLCASTDRGPHDYEQYFGPGTRLTVT.

This clonotype was counted a few times. The V call is TRBV11-1, the J call TRBJ2-7, with 11 bases that match TRBD2. The CDR3 length is 17 residues. The V gene end was trimmed by 1 base and the J gene end by 3 bases; junction bases not matched to a gene: 8. CDR1 and CDR2 (germline): SGHAT, FQDESV (reference sequence). CDR3 DNA sequence: TGTGCCAGCAGCTTAGTCGCTAGCGGGAGGACATTCTACGAGCAGTACGTC. Residues: CASSLVASGRTFYEQYV.

V is TRBV14 and J is TRBJ1-4; D perhaps matches TRBD1 (6 bases). The length of the CDR3 is 17 residues. With 0 bases removed from V and 5 bases from J, the gap between germline ends came to 16 bases. From germline, CDR1 is SGHDN and CDR2 FVKESK. CDR3 region: CASSQDGTGQKNEKLFF. The CDR3, as DNA: TGTGCCAGCAGCCAAGATGGGACCGGACAGAAAAATGAAAAACTGTTTTTT.

V is TRBV29-1 and J is TRBJ2-1, with D uncertain. The V and J ends lost 0 bases and 6 bases respectively, with 9 bases between them. The CDR3 has 13 amino acids. Germline assignment: CDR1 SQVTM and CDR2 ANQGSEA. As DNA, the CDR3 is TGCAGCGTTGAAGAAGCCAACCCCAATGAGCAGTTCTTC. It translates to CSVEEANPNEQFF.

This clonotype was seen many times. The DNA is left out, because the CDR3 cannot be placed on it with certainty; the CDR3 is given as TCRdb lists it. The chain recombines TRBV12-3 or TRBV12-4 with TRBJ2-5; TRBD1 is taken as the D call from the table, unchecked against the DNA. Including both end residues, the CDR3 is 14 amino acids long. CDR3 in amino acids: CASSSSGFTETQYF.